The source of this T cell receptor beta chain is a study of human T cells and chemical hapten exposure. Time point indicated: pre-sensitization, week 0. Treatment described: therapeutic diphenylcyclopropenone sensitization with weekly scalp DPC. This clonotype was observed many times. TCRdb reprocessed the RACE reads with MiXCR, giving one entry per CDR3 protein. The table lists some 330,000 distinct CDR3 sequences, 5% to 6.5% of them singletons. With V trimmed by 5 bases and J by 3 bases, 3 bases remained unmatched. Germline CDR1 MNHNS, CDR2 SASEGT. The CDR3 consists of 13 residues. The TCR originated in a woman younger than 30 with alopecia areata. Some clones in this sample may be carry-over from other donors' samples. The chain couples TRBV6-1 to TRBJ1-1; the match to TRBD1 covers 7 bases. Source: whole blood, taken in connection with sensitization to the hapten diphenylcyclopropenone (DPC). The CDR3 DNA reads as TGTGCCAGCAGTCCACAGGGGTACACTGAAGCTTTCTTT. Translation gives CASSPQGYTEAFF.